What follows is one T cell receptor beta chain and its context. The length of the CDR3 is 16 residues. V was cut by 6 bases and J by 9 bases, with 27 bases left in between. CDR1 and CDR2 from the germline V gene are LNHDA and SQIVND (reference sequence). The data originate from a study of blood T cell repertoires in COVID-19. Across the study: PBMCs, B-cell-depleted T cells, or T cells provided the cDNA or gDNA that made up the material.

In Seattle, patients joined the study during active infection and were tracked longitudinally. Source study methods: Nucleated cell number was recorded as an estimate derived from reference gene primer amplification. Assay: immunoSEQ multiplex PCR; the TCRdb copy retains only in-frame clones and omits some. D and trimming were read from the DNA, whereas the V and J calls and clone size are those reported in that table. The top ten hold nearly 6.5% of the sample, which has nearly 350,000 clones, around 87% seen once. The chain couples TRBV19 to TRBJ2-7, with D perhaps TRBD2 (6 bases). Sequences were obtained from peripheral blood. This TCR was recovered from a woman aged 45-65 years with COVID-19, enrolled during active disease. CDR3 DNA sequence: TGTGCCAGTAGCAACACCTTAGCGGCGTATTTACGGGGGCAGTACTTC. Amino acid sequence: CASSNTLAAYLRGQYF.